The present entry profiles one TCR beta chain with its context. The data were taken from a study of blood T cells in healthy people across ages. Germline CDR1 is SNHLY and CDR2 is FYNNEI. This CDR3 has 13 residues. The use of a sample-barcoded 5' primer and a J-beta primer mix characterized a second PCR of about 6 to 12 cycles. TCRdb passed the 5' RACE reads through MiXCR, listing each CDR3 protein once. The sample consists of approximately 1.5 million distinct CDR3 sequences, 40% to 45% of them appearing once. The source of this sequence is a woman aged 18-29 years in good health. V usage is TRBV2 and J usage is TRBJ2-7; 8 nucleotides match TRBD1. Matching the DNA end better, TRBJ2-5 makes the J call doubtful. Material for sequencing was blood. The CDR3 loop is CASTRTGMETQYF. In DNA, the CDR3 is TGTGCCAGCACCAGGACAGGGATGGAGACCCAGTACTTC.